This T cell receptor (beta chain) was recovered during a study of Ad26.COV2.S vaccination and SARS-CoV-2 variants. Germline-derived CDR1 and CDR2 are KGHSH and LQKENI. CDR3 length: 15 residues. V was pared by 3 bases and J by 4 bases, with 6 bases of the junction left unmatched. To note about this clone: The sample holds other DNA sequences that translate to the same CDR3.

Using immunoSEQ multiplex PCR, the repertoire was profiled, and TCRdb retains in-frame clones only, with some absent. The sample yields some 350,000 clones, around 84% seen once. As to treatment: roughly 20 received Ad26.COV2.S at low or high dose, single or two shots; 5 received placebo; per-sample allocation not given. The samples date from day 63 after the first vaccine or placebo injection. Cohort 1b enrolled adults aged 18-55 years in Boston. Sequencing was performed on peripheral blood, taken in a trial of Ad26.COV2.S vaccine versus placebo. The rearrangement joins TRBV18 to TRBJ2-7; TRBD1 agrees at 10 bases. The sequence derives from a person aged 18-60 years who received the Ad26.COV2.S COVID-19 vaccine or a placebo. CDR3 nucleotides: TGTGCCAGCTCACCTTCGGGACAGGGGTTTTACGAGCAGTACTTC. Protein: CASSPSGQGFYEQYF.